This passage covers 29 T cell receptor beta chains from one sample sequenced in a study of T cells in localized non-small cell lung cancer. The repertoire was sequenced with immunoSEQ multiplex PCR; TCRdb's copy has only in-frame clones and lacks some. The data hold roughly 1,800 clones, with about 22% observed a single time. The sample in question was normal lung tissue next to the tumor, obtained before any cancer treatment. The receptors stem from a male donor older than 55 with stage II lung adenocarcinoma.

The rearrangement uses TRBV6-8 and TRBJ2-3, with TRBD2 matching 12 bases. This CDR3 has 16 amino acids. Germline lookup yields CDR1 MNHGY and CDR2 SAAAGT. Trimming took 6 bases from V and 4 from J; bases not matched to a gene: 8. The CDR3 DNA follows: TGTGCCAGCAGAAAAGGGGGACTAGCGGGCGCAGATACGCAGTATTTT. Amino acid sequence: CASRKGGLAGADTQYF.

Relative to its sample, this clone is large. This chain connects TRBV14 to TRBJ1-4, with 7 bases that match TRBD1. The germline V gene encodes CDR1 SGHDN and CDR2 FVKESK. After removal of 2 bases from V and 11 bases from J, the junction contained 2 bases not matched to a gene. The CDR3 contains 12 residues. The CDR3 loop is CASSQTGVKLFF. CDR3 DNA: TGTGCCAGCAGCCAAACAGGGGTGAAACTGTTTTTT.

This clone has just a few counts. The V call is TRBV19, the J call TRBJ1-5; possible D gene TRBD1, 5 bases. The CDR3 contains 15 residues. The germline V gene has CDR1 LNHDA and CDR2 SQIVND (reference sequence). Trimming cost V 3 bases and J 12 bases, with 21 bases left between them. CDR3 bases: TGTGCCAGTAGTATGTCGACAGCCTATGGGTTAGGCCAGCATTTT. This encodes CASSMSTAYGLGQHF. The entire variable domain, with the rest obtained from reference TRBV19 and TRBJ1-5, is as follows: DGGITQSPKYLFRKEGQNVTLSCEQNLNHDAMYWYRQDPGQGLRLIYYSQIVNDFQKGDIAEGYSVSREKKESFPLTVTSAQKNPTAFYLCASSMSTAYGLGQHFGDGTRLSIL.

This clone was found a few times. The J gene is TRBJ2-3, the V gene TRBV4-1; D is uncertain. The CDR3 has 16 residues. The V and J ends lost 0 bases and 2 bases respectively, with 12 bases between them. CDR1 and CDR2 from the germline V gene are MGHRA and YSYEKL. CDR3 residues: CASSQDLGVFTDTQYF. As DNA, the CDR3 is TGCGCCAGCAGCCAAGATCTAGGAGTTTTCACAGATACGCAGTATTTT.

V is TRBV6-8 and J is TRBJ1-1; 7 bases align to TRBD1. Germline CDR1 and CDR2: MNHGY and SAAAGT. The CDR3 is made up of 13 amino acids. V gave up 8 bases and J gave up 5 bases; unmatched junction bases: 8. CDR3 region: CASSQGMQTEAFF. In DNA, the CDR3 is TGTGCCAGCTCACAGGGGATGCAAACTGAAGCTTTCTTT.

The gene calls are TRBV19 and TRBJ1-1; weak D call: TRBD1 (6 bases). With 6 bases removed from V and 2 bases from J, the gap between germline ends came to 13 bases. Germline CDR1 and CDR2: LNHDA and SQIVND (reference sequence). The CDR3 length is 14 residues. CDR3 amino acids: CASRLGHRNTEAFF. The CDR3 coding sequence is TGTGCCAGTAGATTGGGACACCGCAACACTGAAGCTTTCTTT.

The chain joins TRBV29-1 to TRBJ2-7, with D perhaps TRBD2 (6 bases). The CDR3 runs to 12 residues. Germline V lookup: CDR1 SQVTM, CDR2 ANQGSEA. Trimming pared 4 bases from V and 7 bases from J, leaving 14 bases between. The CDR3 nucleotides read TGCAGCGTTGTGTCGGGGGAGAGGGAGCAGTACTTC. Protein sequence: CSVVSGEREQYF.

This clone has only a few counts. The chain uses TRBV15 and TRBJ2-3; weak D call: TRBD2 (6 bases). The CDR3 is 15 residues long. Germline CDR1 reads LNHNV; CDR2 reads YYDKDF (reference sequence). Trimming took off 1 base at V and 2 bases at J, with 10 bases between the two ends. The CDR3 protein is CATSRGGGNTDTQYF. CDR3 nucleotides: TGTGCCACCAGCAGAGGTGGCGGGAACACAGATACGCAGTATTTT.

V gene TRBV5-1 combines with J gene TRBJ1-5; 7 bases are shared with TRBD1. The germline V gene encodes CDR1 SGHRS and CDR2 YFSETQ. V gave up 2 bases and J gave up 7 bases; unmatched junction bases: 6. The CDR3 covers 14 residues. The CDR3: CASSFGGGEQPQHF. The CDR3, as DNA: TGCGCCAGCAGCTTTGGAGGGGGCGAGCAGCCCCAGCATTTT.

As regards this clone: Other nucleotide sequences in the sample specify the same CDR3. V and J are TRBV28 and TRBJ1-2; D is uncertain. This CDR3 spans 12 amino acids. Germline CDR1 is MDHEN and CDR2 is SYDVKM. V dropped 8 bases and J dropped 5 bases, with 12 bases sitting between them. CDR3 bases: TGTGCCAGCTCAAGGCGCCTTTATGGCTACACCTTC. It codes for CASSRRLYGYTF.

The chain recombines TRBV28 with TRBJ2-1; weak D call: TRBD2 (5 bases). Germline loops: CDR1 MDHEN, CDR2 SYDVKM. Trimming cost V 8 bases and J 0 bases, with 11 bases left between them. The CDR3 sequence is 14 residues long. The CDR3 coding sequence is TGTGCCAGCCAAACTACTAGCTCCTACAATGAGCAGTTCTTC. Its translation: CASQTTSSYNEQFF.

This sequence joins TRBV6-8 and TRBJ2-3; 10 bases are a match to TRBD2. V was clipped by 2 bases and J by 7 bases; unmatched bases: 9. The CDR3 is made up of 16 amino acids. Germline CDR1 is MNHGY and CDR2 is SAAAGT. CDR3 nucleotide sequence: TGTGCCAGCAGTTACGGGGTAGCGGGAGGATTGAATACGCAGTATTTT. Protein sequence: CASSYGVAGGLNTQYF.

The gene calls are TRBV5-1 and TRBJ1-2, with D maybe TRBD1 (5 bases). V was trimmed by 8 bases and J by 4 bases, leaving 21 bases between them. Germline V gene data show CDR1 as SGHRS and CDR2 as YFSETQ. This CDR3 comprises 15 residues. DNA of the CDR3: TGCGCCAGTAGATTTGGGGCTGGGAGCGGCTATGGCTACACCTTC. Translation gives CASRFGAGSGYGYTF.

The chain links TRBV6-8 to TRBJ2-2; weak D call: TRBD2 (7 bases). The CDR3 totals 16 residues. Deletions cut 10 bases from V and 5 bases from J, with 23 bases between. CDR1 MNHGY and CDR2 SAAAGT come from the germline V gene. CDR3 sequence reads: CATAGLAVGQTGELFF. The DNA for the CDR3 is TGTGCCACCGCTGGGCTAGCGGTGGGACAAACCGGGGAGCTGTTTTTT.

A few counts support this clone. The chain recombines TRBV11-3 with TRBJ1-3; the D is unclear. Deletions cut 3 bases from V and 3 bases from J, with 9 bases between. The length of the CDR3 is 14 residues. Germline V lookup: CDR1 SGHNT, CDR2 YENEEA. The CDR3 is CASSLTTDGNTIYF. The CDR3, as DNA: TGTGCCAGCAGCTTGACAACCGATGGAAACACCATATATTTT.

The chain couples TRBV6-8 to TRBJ2-5, with D possibly being TRBD1 or TRBD2 (6 bases each). Germline lookup yields CDR1 MNHGY and CDR2 SAAAGT. There are 13 residues in the CDR3. The V gene lost 2 bases and the J gene lost 3 bases, with 7 bases spanning the gap. The CDR3: CASSYRGEETQYF. The CDR3 bases are TGTGCCAGCAGTTACAGGGGGGAAGAGACCCAGTACTTC.

This clone is classed as large (0.1 to 1%). The chain uses TRBV10-3 and TRBJ2-2; TRBD2 is a possible D gene (6 bases). CDR1 is ENHRY, CDR2 SYGVKD, per germline. This CDR3 contains 16 residues. V was cut by 0 bases and J by 3 bases, with 11 bases left in between. CDR3 in DNA: TGTGCCATCAGTGAGTCGAGGGGACTTTACACCGGGGAGCTGTTTTTT. Residues: CAISESRGLYTGELFF.

The chain joins TRBV1 to TRBJ2-5; no DNA check was done on the table's D call, TRBD2. TRBV1 is a pseudogene locus. This CDR3 region has 15 residues. The CDR3, as DNA: TGCGCCAGCAGCCAAGCCAGCGGGAGGGCGGAGACCCAGTACTTC. Its protein product is CASSQASGRAETQYF.

This chain's CDR3 is CASNLAGETQYF. The CDR3 DNA sequence: TGTGCCAGCAACCTGGCAGGGGAGACCCAGTACTTC. This sequence joins TRBV9 and TRBJ2-5, with D perhaps TRBD1 (5 bases). The V end was cut by 6 bases, the J end by 5 bases, with 11 bases between. This CDR3 contains 12 residues. CDR1 and CDR2 from the germline V gene are SGDLS and YYNGEE.

The rearrangement links TRBV28 to TRBJ1-1, with 7 bases identical to TRBD1. The CDR3 runs to 15 residues. The V and J ends lost 2 bases and 5 bases, in that order; junction bases with no gene match: 8. Per germline, CDR1 MDHEN and CDR2 SYDVKM. The CDR3 DNA is TGTGCCAGCAGTTTAATGGCCCAGGGGGTAACTGAAGCTTTCTTT. Its translation: CASSLMAQGVTEAFF. The entire variable domain, with the rest obtained from reference TRBV28 and TRBJ1-1, is as follows: DVKVTQSSRYLVKRTGEKVFLECVQDMDHENMFWYRQDPGLGLRLIYFSYDVKMKEKGDIPEGYSVSREKKERFSLILESASTNQTSMYLCASSLMAQGVTEAFFGQGTRLTVV.

This chain links TRBV5-1 with TRBJ1-1; TRBD1 matches 7 bases. Germline V gene lookup returns CDR1 SGHRS and CDR2 YFSETQ. The CDR3 is 15 residues long. The junction had 6 bases not matched to a gene; V was cut back by 0 bases and J by 4 bases. The chain's CDR3 is CASSLVVRGVTEAFF. CDR3 DNA: TGCGCCAGCAGCTTGGTGGTCAGGGGGGTCACTGAAGCTTTCTTT.

A few counts support this clone. V usage is TRBV28 and J usage is TRBJ1-1, with 8 bases fitting TRBD1. The CDR3 totals 14 residues. V was pared by 2 bases and J by 7 bases, with 6 bases of the junction left unmatched. CDR1 is MDHEN and CDR2 is SYDVKM in the germline V gene. The CDR3 here is CASSLPRQGFEAFF. The DNA for the CDR3 is TGTGCCAGCAGTTTACCTCGACAGGGGTTTGAAGCTTTCTTT. The full variable domain, with the rest looked up from reference TRBV28 and TRBJ1-1, is DVKVTQSSRYLVKRTGEKVFLECVQDMDHENMFWYRQDPGLGLRLIYFSYDVKMKEKGDIPEGYSVSREKKERFSLILESASTNQTSMYLCASSLPRQGFEAFFGQGTRLTVV.

This clone is labeled as medium-sized. V usage is TRBV11-3 and J usage is TRBJ1-4; tentatively, D is TRBD1 (5 bases). Per germline, CDR1 SGHNT and CDR2 YENEEA. This CDR3 has 15 residues. V gave up 6 bases and J gave up 4 bases, with 15 bases separating them. In DNA form, the CDR3 reads TGTGCCAGCAGTGCGCCGTCAGGGAGTAATGAAAAACTGTTTTTT. Its translation: CASSAPSGSNEKLFF. The complete variable domain, with remaining parts taken from reference TRBV11-3 and TRBJ1-4, reads EAGVVQSPRYKIIEKKQPVAFWCNPISGHNTLYWYLQNLGQGPELLIRYENEEAVDDSQLPKDRFSAERLKGVDSTLKIQPAELGDSAVYLCASSAPSGSNEKLFFGSGTQLSVL.

In its sample, this clone was seen a few times. The rearrangement joins TRBV6-8 to TRBJ2-3; D is ambiguous. Germline CDR1 MNHGY, CDR2 SAAAGT. V shed 0 bases and J shed 0 bases, with 1 base lying between them. The CDR3 loop spans 13 amino acids. CDR3 sequence (DNA): TGTGCCAGCAGTTACTCTAGCACAGATACGCAGTATTTT. Its protein product is CASSYSSTDTQYF.

The gene calls are TRBV7-1 and TRBJ2-6, with TRBD1 as a possible D gene (6 bases). TRBV7-1 is marked as an open reading frame, function uncertain. This CDR3 region has 16 residues. Trimming cost V 4 bases and J 3 bases, with 13 bases left between them. The DNA for the CDR3 is TGTGCCAGCAGCTTGAATACAGGGCTTGGGGCCAACGTCCTGACTTTC. Translating gives CASSLNTGLGANVLTF.

This clone occurred a few times. The chain carries TRBV6-8 and TRBJ2-7; possibly TRBD1 for D (6 bases). CDR1 is MNHGY and CDR2 is SAAAGT in the germline V gene. The CDR3 runs 15 residues. V gave up 7 bases and J gave up 0 bases, with 16 bases separating them. The CDR3 loop reads CASKSTLGGSYEQYF. In DNA, the CDR3 is TGTGCCAGCAAGTCTACGTTAGGGGGCTCCTACGAGCAGTACTTC.

This clone was observed a few times. The chain uses TRBV23-1 and TRBJ2-1; the match to TRBD2 covers 10 bases. TRBV23-1 is an ORF for which the function is uncertain. V shed 6 bases, J shed 6 bases, and the junction held 8 bases outside the gene matches. The CDR3 contains 15 residues. The CDR3 is CASSQGRLAGNEQFF. CDR3 DNA sequence: TGCGCCAGCAGCCAAGGTAGACTAGCGGGCAATGAGCAGTTCTTC.

The chain recombines TRBV12-2 with TRBJ1-5; the listed D gene, TRBD1, was not tested against the DNA. TRBV12-2 is a listed pseudogene. CDR3 length: 14 amino acids. The CDR3 region has the DNA TGTGCCACTCAGGAAGGGGGTCACAATCAGCCCCAGCATTTT. Protein: CATQEGGHNQPQHF.

The chain links TRBV28 to TRBJ2-7; D is tentatively TRBD1 or TRBD2 (6 bases each). The V gene's germline CDR1 is MDHEN and CDR2 SYDVKM. This CDR3 contains 14 residues. Trimming pared 3 bases from V and 6 bases from J, leaving 15 bases between. CDR3 nucleotides: TGTGCCAGCAGTTTGTTGGTAGGAGGGGGCGAGCAGTACTTC. Its translation is CASSLLVGGGEQYF.